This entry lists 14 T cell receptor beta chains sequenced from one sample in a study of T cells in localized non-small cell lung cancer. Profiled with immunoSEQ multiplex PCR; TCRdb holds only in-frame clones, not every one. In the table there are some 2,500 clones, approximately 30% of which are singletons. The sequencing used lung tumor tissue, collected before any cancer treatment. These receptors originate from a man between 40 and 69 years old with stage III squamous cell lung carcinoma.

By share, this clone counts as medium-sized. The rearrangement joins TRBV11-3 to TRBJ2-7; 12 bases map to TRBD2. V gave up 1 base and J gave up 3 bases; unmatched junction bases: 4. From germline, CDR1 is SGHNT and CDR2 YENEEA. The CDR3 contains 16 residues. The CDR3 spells CASSLGLAGASYEQYV. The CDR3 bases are TGTGCCAGCAGCTTAGGACTAGCGGGGGCGAGCTACGAGCAGTACGTC.

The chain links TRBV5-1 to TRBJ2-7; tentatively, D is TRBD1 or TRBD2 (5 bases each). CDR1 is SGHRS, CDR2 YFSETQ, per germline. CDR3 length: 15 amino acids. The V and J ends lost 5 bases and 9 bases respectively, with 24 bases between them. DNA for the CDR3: TGCGCCAGCAGAGCCGGGACGACCAGCAGTCTGAGGCAGTACTTC. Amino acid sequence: CASRAGTTSSLRQYF.

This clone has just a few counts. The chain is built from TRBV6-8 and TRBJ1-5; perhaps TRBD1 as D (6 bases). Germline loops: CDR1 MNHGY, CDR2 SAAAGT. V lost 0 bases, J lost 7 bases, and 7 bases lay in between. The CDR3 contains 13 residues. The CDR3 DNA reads TGTGCCAGCAGTTACTCGGACAGACAGCCCCAGCATTTT. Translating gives CASSYSDRQPQHF.

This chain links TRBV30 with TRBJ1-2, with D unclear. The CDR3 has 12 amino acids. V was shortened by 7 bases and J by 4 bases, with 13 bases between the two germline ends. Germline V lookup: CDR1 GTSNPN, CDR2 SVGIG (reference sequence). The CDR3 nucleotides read TGTGCCTACTCCCAAAGGAGCTATGGCTACACCTTC. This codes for CAYSQRSYGYTF.

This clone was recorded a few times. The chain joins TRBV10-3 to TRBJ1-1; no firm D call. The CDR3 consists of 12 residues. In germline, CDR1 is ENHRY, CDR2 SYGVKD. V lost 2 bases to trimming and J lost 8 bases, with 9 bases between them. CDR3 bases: TGTGCCATCAGTGAGCAGGCAGGAGAAGCTTTCTTT. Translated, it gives CAISEQAGEAFF.

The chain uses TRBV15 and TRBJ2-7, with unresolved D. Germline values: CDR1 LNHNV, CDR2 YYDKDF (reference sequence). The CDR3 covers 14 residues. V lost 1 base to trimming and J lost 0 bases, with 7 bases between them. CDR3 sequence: CATSRAKSSYEQYV. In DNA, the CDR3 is TGTGCCACCAGCAGAGCGAAGAGCTCCTACGAGCAGTACGTC.

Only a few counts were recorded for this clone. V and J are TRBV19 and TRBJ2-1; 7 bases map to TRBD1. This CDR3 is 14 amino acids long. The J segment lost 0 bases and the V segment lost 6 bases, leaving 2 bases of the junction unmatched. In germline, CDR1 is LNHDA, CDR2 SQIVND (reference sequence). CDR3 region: CASRRDSSYNEQFF. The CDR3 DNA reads TGTGCCAGTAGAAGGGACAGCTCCTACAATGAGCAGTTCTTC.

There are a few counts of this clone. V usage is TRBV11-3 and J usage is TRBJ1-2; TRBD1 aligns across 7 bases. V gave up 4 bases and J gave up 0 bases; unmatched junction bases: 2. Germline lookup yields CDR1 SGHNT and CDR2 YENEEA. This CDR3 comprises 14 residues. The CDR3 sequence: CASSSGTANYGYTF. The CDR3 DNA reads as TGTGCCAGCAGCTCCGGGACAGCTAACTATGGCTACACCTTC.

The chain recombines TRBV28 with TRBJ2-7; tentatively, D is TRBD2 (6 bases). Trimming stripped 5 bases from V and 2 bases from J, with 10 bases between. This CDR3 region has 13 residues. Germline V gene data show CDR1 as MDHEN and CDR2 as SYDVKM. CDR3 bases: TGTGCCAGCAGTGAGGGAGGTGCCTACGAGCAGTACTTC. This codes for CASSEGGAYEQYF.

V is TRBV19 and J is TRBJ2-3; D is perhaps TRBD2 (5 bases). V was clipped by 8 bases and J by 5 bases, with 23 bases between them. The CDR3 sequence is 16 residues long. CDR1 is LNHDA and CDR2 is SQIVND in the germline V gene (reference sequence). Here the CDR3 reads CASARISTRRVDTQYF. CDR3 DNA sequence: TGTGCCAGTGCCCGTATTTCTACTAGGAGAGTAGATACGCAGTATTTT.

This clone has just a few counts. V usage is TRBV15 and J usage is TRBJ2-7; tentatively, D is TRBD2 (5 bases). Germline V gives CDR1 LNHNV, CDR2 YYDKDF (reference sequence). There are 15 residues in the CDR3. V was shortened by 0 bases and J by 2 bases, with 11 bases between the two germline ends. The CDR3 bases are TGTGCCACCAGCAGAGATCGGAGCGGAGCCTACGAGCAGTACTTC. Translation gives CATSRDRSGAYEQYF. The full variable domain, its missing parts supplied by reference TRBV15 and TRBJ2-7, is DAMVIQNPRYQVTQFGKPVTLSCSQTLNHNVMYWYQQKSSQAPKLLFHYYDKDFNNEADTPDNFQSRRPNTSFCFLDIRSPGLGDTAMYLCATSRDRSGAYEQYFGPGTRLTVT.

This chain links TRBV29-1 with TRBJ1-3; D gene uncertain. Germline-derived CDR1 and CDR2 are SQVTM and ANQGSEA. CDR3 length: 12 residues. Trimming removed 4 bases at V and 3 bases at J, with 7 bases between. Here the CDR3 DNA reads TGCAGCGTTGGGCTTGATGGAAACACCATATATTTT. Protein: CSVGLDGNTIYF.

The CDR3 bases are TGTGCCAGCTCACCATACCTGGAGGAGACCCAGTACTTC. Translation gives CASSPYLEETQYF. This rearrangement joins TRBV18 to TRBJ2-5; no clear D. Trimming cost V 2 bases and J 5 bases, with 9 bases left between them. This CDR3 is built from 13 residues. The V gene's germline CDR1 is KGHSH and CDR2 LQKENI. Variable domain in full (rest from reference TRBV18 and TRBJ2-5): NAGVMQNPRHLVRRRGQEARLRCSPMKGHSHVYWYRQLPEEGLKFMVYLQKENIIDESGMPKERFSAEFPKEGPSILRIQQVVRGDSAAYFCASSPYLEETQYFGPGTRLLVL.

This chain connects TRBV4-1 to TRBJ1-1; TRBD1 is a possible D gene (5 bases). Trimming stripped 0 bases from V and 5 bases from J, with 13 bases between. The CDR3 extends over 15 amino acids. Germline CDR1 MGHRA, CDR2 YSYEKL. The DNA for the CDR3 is TGCGCCAGCAGCCAAGATCCCCTCCACAGGACTGAAGCTTTCTTT. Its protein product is CASSQDPLHRTEAFF.